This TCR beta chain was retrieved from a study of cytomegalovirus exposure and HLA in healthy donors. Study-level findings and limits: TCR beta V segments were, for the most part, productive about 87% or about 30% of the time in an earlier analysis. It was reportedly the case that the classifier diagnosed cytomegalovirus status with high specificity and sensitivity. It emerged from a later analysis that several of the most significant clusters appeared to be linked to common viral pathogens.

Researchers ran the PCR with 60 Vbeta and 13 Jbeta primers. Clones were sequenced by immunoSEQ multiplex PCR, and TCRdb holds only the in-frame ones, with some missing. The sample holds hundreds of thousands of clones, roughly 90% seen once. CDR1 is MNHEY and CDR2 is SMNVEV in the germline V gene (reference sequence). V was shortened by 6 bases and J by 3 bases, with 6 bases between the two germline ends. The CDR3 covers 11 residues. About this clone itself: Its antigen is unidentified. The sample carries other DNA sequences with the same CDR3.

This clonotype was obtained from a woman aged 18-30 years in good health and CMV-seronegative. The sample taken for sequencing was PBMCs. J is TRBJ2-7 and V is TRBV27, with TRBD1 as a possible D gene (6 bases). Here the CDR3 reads CASSRGYEQYF. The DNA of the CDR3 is TGTGCCAGCAGCAGGGGCTACGAGCAGTACTTC.